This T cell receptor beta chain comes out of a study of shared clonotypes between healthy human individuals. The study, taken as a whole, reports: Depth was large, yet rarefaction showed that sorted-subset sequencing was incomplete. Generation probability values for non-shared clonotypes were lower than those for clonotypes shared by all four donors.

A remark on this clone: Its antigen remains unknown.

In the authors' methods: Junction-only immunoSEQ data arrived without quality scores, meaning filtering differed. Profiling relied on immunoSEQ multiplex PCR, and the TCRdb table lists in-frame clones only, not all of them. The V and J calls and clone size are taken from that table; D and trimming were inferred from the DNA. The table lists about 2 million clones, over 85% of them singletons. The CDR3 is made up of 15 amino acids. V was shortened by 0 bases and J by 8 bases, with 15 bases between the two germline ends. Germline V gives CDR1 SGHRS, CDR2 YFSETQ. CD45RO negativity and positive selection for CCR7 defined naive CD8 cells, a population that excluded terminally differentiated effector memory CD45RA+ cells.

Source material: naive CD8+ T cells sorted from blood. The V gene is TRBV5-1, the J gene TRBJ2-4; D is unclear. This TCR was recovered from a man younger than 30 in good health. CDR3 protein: CASSLVVGEVDIQYF. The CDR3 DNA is TGCGCCAGCAGCTTGGTGGTCGGTGAAGTGGACATTCAGTACTTC.